Presented here are 10 T cell receptor beta chains from one specimen sequenced in a study of blood T cell repertoires in COVID-19. The protocol was immunoSEQ multiplex PCR, while the TCRdb copy is restricted to in-frame clones and leaves out a portion. The sample holds roughly 70,000 clones, roughly 91% seen once. The specimen was peripheral blood. Receptors originate from a man aged 45 to 65 with COVID-19, enrolled during active disease.

The chain employs TRBV19 and TRBJ1-1; D is possibly TRBD1 (5 bases). CDR3 length equals 11 residues. The V end was cut by 7 bases, the J end by 7 bases, with 10 bases between. Germline CDR1 reads LNHDA; CDR2 reads SQIVND (reference sequence). CDR3 in amino acids: CASTRGGEAFF. The CDR3 nucleotides are TGTGCCAGTACCCGGGGGGGTGAAGCTTTCTTT.

This clone was picked up one time. The chain recombines TRBV6-6 with TRBJ2-2, with 9 bases lining up with TRBD1. This CDR3 contains 15 residues. V lost 10 bases, J lost 7 bases, and 13 bases stayed unmatched. In germline, CDR1 is MNHNY, CDR2 SVGAGI (reference sequence). DNA of the CDR3: TGTGCCACCCGAGGGGGGACAGGGCGGGTCGGGGAGCTGTTTTTT. This codes for CATRGGTGRVGELFF.

This chain connects TRBV28 to TRBJ2-3; 12 positions agree with TRBD2. The V gene end was trimmed by 3 bases and the J gene end by 4 bases; junction bases not matched to a gene: 5. This CDR3 region has 16 residues. Germline V lookup: CDR1 MDHEN, CDR2 SYDVKM. CDR3 residues: CASSFLLAGGADTQYF. CDR3 DNA sequence: TGTGCCAGCAGTTTCCTACTAGCGGGGGGCGCAGATACGCAGTATTTT.

This clone came up once. The rearrangement joins TRBV7-8 to TRBJ2-1, with a weak D call TRBD2 (6 bases). Germline V CDR1 and CDR2: SGHVS, FQNEAQ. The V end lost 5 bases, the J end lost 6 bases, and 17 bases lay between the germline ends. The CDR3 runs 15 residues. This CDR3 reads CASSPRETRGNEQFF. CDR3 DNA: TGTGCCAGCAGCCCCCGTGAGACTAGGGGCAATGAGCAGTTCTTC.

This clone showed up just a few times. This rearrangement joins TRBV5-4 to TRBJ2-3, with 11 nucleotides matching TRBD2. The CDR3 runs 16 residues. Germline CDR1 reads SGHNT; CDR2 reads YYREEE (reference sequence). The V and J ends lost 4 bases and 2 bases, in that order; junction bases with no gene match: 6. The CDR3 region is CASSRDSGRATDTQYF. CDR3 bases: TGTGCCAGCAGCCGGGATAGCGGGAGGGCCACAGATACGCAGTATTTT.

The genes are TRBV5-6 and TRBJ2-5; TRBD1 matches at 9 bases. This CDR3 is 15 amino acids long. With V trimmed by 2 bases and J by 0 bases, 2 bases remained unmatched. The germline gives CDR1 SGHDT, CDR2 YYEEEE. DNA for the CDR3: TGTGCCAGCAGCTTTAGGACAGGGGACCAAGAGACCCAGTACTTC. Its protein is CASSFRTGDQETQYF.

This clone was seen just once. CDR3 loop: CASSMARGEPLLSNQPQHF. The DNA of the CDR3 is TGTGCCAGTAGTATGGCGCGTGGGGAGCCTCTCCTGAGCAATCAGCCCCAGCATTTT. This chain uses TRBV19 with TRBJ1-5; D remains ambiguous. V gave up 3 bases and J gave up 1 base, with 22 bases separating them. CDR1 LNHDA and CDR2 SQIVND come from the germline V gene (reference sequence). This CDR3 region has 19 residues.

The chain employs TRBV4-2 and TRBJ2-2; 10 nucleotides agree with TRBD2. The CDR3 covers 19 residues. V was pared by 0 bases and J by 1 base, with 8 bases of the junction left unmatched. The V gene's germline CDR1 is LGHNA and CDR2 YNFKEQ. The CDR3 coding sequence is TGTGCCAGCAGCCAAGATTTCACTAGCGGGACTCGGAACACCGGGGAGCTGTTTTTT. Protein: CASSQDFTSGTRNTGELFF.

The chain recombines TRBV4-3 with TRBJ1-2, with D perhaps TRBD1 (5 bases). Deletions cut 0 bases from V and 3 bases from J, with 11 bases between. The CDR3 covers 15 residues. Germline V gene lookup returns CDR1 LGHNA and CDR2 YSLEER. In DNA form, the CDR3 reads TGCGCCAGCAGCCAAGAAGGAACAGGCTACTATGGCTACACCTTC. It translates to CASSQEGTGYYGYTF.

The chain employs TRBV9 and TRBJ2-7; 10 nucleotides agree with TRBD2. V was clipped by 3 bases and J by 2 bases; unmatched bases: 5. The CDR3 is 15 residues long. Germline V lookup: CDR1 SGDLS, CDR2 YYNGEE. The chain's CDR3 is CASSAGTSETYEQYF. The CDR3 DNA is TGTGCCAGCAGCGCCGGGACTAGCGAAACCTACGAGCAGTACTTC. Looking up the rest from reference TRBV9 and TRBJ2-7 gives the full variable domain: DSGVTQTPKHLITATGQRVTLRCSPRSGDLSVYWYQQSLDQGLQFLIQYYNGEERAKGNILERFSAQQFPDLHSELNLSSLELGDSALYFCASSAGTSETYEQYFGPGTRLTVT.